These 20 T cell receptor beta chains were sequenced from one sample in a study of T cell repertoires in cytomegalovirus infection. MiXCR, run by TCRdb on the reads, gives a single entry per CDR3 protein. The sample has more than 400,000 distinct CDR3 sequences; less than 30% are singletons. Source material: PBMCs. The receptors stem from a human donor in good health (CMV status not recorded). Some clones in this sample may be carry-over from other donors' samples.

A few counts support this clonotype. The rearrangement uses TRBV6-5 and TRBJ2-3; 8 nucleotides line up with TRBD2. V dropped 2 bases and J dropped 2; count of bases not matched to a gene: 3. The CDR3 covers 15 residues. Germline CDR1 MNHEY, CDR2 SVGAGI. CDR3 region: CASSYGAGVTDTQYF. DNA of the CDR3: TGTGCCAGCAGTTACGGAGCGGGAGTCACAGATACGCAGTATTTT.

This clonotype was counted many times. The CDR3 nucleotides read TGCGCCTCTACGACAGGGCCCCATGGAAACACCATATATTTT. Encoded protein: CASTTGPHGNTIYF. J is TRBJ1-3 and V is TRBV4-1, with 7 bases fitting TRBD1. J was trimmed by 3 bases and V by 11 bases; bases with no gene match: 10. The CDR3 covers 14 residues. Germline CDR1 MGHRA, CDR2 YSYEKL.

The chain recombines TRBV28 with TRBJ2-7; 7 nucleotides agree with TRBD2. The CDR3 extends over 20 amino acids. In germline, CDR1 is MDHEN, CDR2 SYDVKM. V shed 5 bases and J 5 bases; nucleotides not matched to a gene: 27. CDR3 amino acids: CASSPGVLWVGGREEDEQYF. The CDR3 DNA is TGTGCCAGCAGTCCTGGGGTGCTTTGGGTCGGCGGGAGAGAAGAAGACGAGCAGTACTTC.

This clonotype was observed a few times. The CDR3 DNA follows: TGTGCCAGCAGACCGACAGGGGCGGATGGCTACACCTTC. Translated, it gives CASRPTGADGYTF. This chain connects TRBV6-5 to TRBJ1-2, with 8 bases aligning to TRBD1. V lost 6 bases to trimming and J lost 6 bases; unmatched junction nucleotides: 6. Per the germline V gene, CDR1 is MNHEY and CDR2 is SVGAGI. The CDR3 runs 13 residues.

The chain is built from TRBV2 and TRBJ1-6, with 9 bases identical to TRBD1. The CDR3 loop spans 13 amino acids. The junction had 0 bases not matched to a gene; V was cut back by 6 bases and J by 6 bases. Per the germline V gene, CDR1 is SNHLY and CDR2 is FYNNEI. CDR3 nucleotides: TGTGCCAGCAGGACAGGGGGTAATTCACCCCTCCACTTT. Translated, it gives CASRTGGNSPLHF.

This clonotype has only a few counts. The CDR3 region has the DNA TGTGCCAGCAGCTTAGAAGGCTACAGTAATTCACCCCTCCACTTT. Translation: CASSLEGYSNSPLHF. The V call is TRBV7-2, the J call TRBJ1-6; D unresolved. The V gene lost 1 base and the J gene lost 6 bases, with 10 bases spanning the gap. Germline values: CDR1 SGHTA, CDR2 FQGNSA. This CDR3 has 15 amino acids. Supplemented by reference TRBV7-2 and TRBJ1-6, the full variable domain reads GAGVSQSPSNKVTEKGKDVELRCDPISGHTALYWYRQSLGQGLEFLIYFQGNSAPDKSGLPSDRFSAERTGGSVSTLTIQRTQQEDSAVYLCASSLEGYSNSPLHFGNGTRLTVT.

The V and J genes are TRBV7-9 and TRBJ2-3; D is possibly TRBD2 (6 bases). The CDR3 covers 15 residues. CDR1 is SEHNR and CDR2 is FQNEAQ in the germline V gene (reference sequence). V was clipped by 7 bases and J by 1 base, with 15 bases between them. CDR3 DNA sequence: TGTGCCAGCACCGAGGGTAGCGGAGGCACAGATACGCAGTATTTT. Translated, it gives CASTEGSGGTDTQYF.

This clonotype was observed many times. Relative to the germline gene, one junction end is altered; a read error may explain this. The chain joins TRBV5-1 to TRBJ2-5, with D possibly called TRBD1 or TRBD2 (5 bases each). The CDR3 has 14 amino acids. The germline V gene has CDR1 SGHRS and CDR2 YFSETQ. Written as DNA, the CDR3 is TGTGCCAGCAGCCCCGGGACGGCCCAAGAGACCCAGTACTTC. The encoded protein is CASSPGTAQETQYF.

The chain carries TRBV20-1 and TRBJ2-1, with D possibly being TRBD2 (5 bases). Per the germline V gene, CDR1 is DFQATT and CDR2 is SNEGSKA (reference sequence). The CDR3 runs to 11 residues. V was cut by 6 bases and J by 14 bases, with 17 bases left in between. The CDR3 bases are TGCAGTGCAGATGACGGACGGGATAAGTTCTTC. As protein: CSADDGRDKFF.

The chain recombines TRBV6-2 or TRBV6-3 with TRBJ2-7; D perhaps matches TRBD2 (5 bases). This CDR3 is 12 amino acids long. V was trimmed by 5 bases and J by 4 bases, leaving 9 bases between them. Looked up from germline, CDR1 is MNHEY and CDR2 is SVGEGT. Written as DNA, the CDR3 is TGTGCCAGCAGTGAATGGAGGTACGAGCAGTACTTC. This codes for CASSEWRYEQYF.

This rearrangement joins TRBV6-2 or TRBV6-3 to TRBJ2-2; D might be TRBD2 (7 bases). The CDR3 runs 19 residues. Looked up from germline, CDR1 is MNHEY and CDR2 is SVGEGT. V was clipped by 3 bases and J by 6 bases, with 26 bases between them. Here the CDR3 reads CASSYLRGQPDIYAGELFF. The DNA of the CDR3 is TGTGCCAGCAGTTATTTGCGGGGGCAGCCGGATATATACGCCGGGGAGCTGTTTTTT.

A few counts support this clonotype. This CDR3 is CASRGDSFRLAKNIQYF. CDR3 in DNA: TGTGCCAGCAGAGGGGACAGTTTCCGGCTAGCCAAAAACATTCAGTACTTC. The genes are TRBV6-6 and TRBJ2-4; TRBD1 matches 7 bases. The J segment lost 0 bases and the V segment lost 6 bases, leaving 11 bases of the junction unmatched. Germline CDR1 reads MNHNY; CDR2 reads SVGAGI (reference sequence). The CDR3 contains 17 residues.

This clonotype was counted at least ten times. This chain links TRBV7-9 with TRBJ2-7; 8 bases align to TRBD1. Germline values: CDR1 SEHNR, CDR2 FQNEAQ (reference sequence). Trimming took 1 base from V and 6 from J; bases not matched to a gene: 8. The CDR3 covers 15 residues. For the CDR3, the DNA is TGTGCCAGCAGCTTAGAGGCAGGGGGCAGCTTCGAGCAGTACTTC. It specifies CASSLEAGGSFEQYF.

A word on this clonotype: A much larger clone is a single base away; this may be a read error. V and J are TRBV2 and TRBJ2-4; 9 bases are a match to TRBD1. V shed 0 bases and J 0 bases; nucleotides not matched to a gene: 9. The CDR3 contains 19 residues. The V gene's germline CDR1 is SNHLY and CDR2 FYNNEI. The CDR3 is CASSEAGTGPILAKNIQYF. CDR3 nucleotide sequence: TGTGCCAGCAGTGAAGCCGGGACAGGGCCCATTCTAGCCAAAAACATTCAGTACTTC. The entire variable domain, with the rest obtained from reference TRBV2 and TRBJ2-4, is as follows: EPEVTQTPSHQVTQMGQEVILRCVPISNHLYFYWYRQILGQKVEFLVSFYNNEISEKSEIFDDQFSVERPDGSNFTLKIRSTKLEDSAMYFCASSEAGTGPILAKNIQYFGAGTRLSVL.

The rearrangement joins TRBV20-1 to TRBJ2-3; D is undetermined. This CDR3 spans 14 amino acids. Germline lookup yields CDR1 DFQATT and CDR2 SNEGSKA (reference sequence). Deletions cut 0 bases from V and 2 bases from J, with 9 bases between. CDR3 bases: TGCAGTGCTAGAGATCCAAGGACCACAGATACGCAGTATTTT. Encoded protein: CSARDPRTTDTQYF.

This clonotype has a count of ten or more. The chain employs TRBV12-3 or TRBV12-4 and TRBJ2-3, with a possible D match to TRBD1 (5 bases). This CDR3 has 13 amino acids. Trimming removed 3 bases at V and 5 bases at J, with 9 bases between. The CDR3 sequence: CASSLGGQDTQYF. The CDR3 coding sequence is TGTGCCAGCAGTTTGGGTGGACAAGATACGCAGTATTTT.

The CDR3 DNA follows: TGCGCCAGCAGCCAACTCGGGGGAAGTGGTGAAAAACTGTTTTTT. Its protein product is CASSQLGGSGEKLFF. V usage is TRBV4-1 and J usage is TRBJ1-4; D is possibly TRBD1 (5 bases). The CDR3 covers 15 residues. Germline V gene sequence: CDR1 MGHRA, CDR2 YSYEKL. V lost 2 bases to trimming and J lost 7 bases, with 14 bases between them.

This clonotype occurred many times. This chain uses TRBV11-2 with TRBJ2-5; 9 bases agree with TRBD2. Germline lookup yields CDR1 SGHAT and CDR2 FQNNGV. V dropped 6 bases and J dropped 1; count of bases not matched to a gene: 3. The CDR3 totals 14 residues. CDR3 nucleotide sequence: TGTGCCAGCAGTTTTAGCGGGAGCCAAGAGACCCAGTACTTC. Translating it yields CASSFSGSQETQYF.

This clonotype has at least ten counts. The V call is TRBV5-4, the J call TRBJ2-2; D is undetermined. The length of the CDR3 is 15 residues. V was shortened by 2 bases and J by 0 bases, with 8 bases between the two germline ends. Germline CDR1 reads SGHNT; CDR2 reads YYREEE (reference sequence). CDR3 residues: CASSLLGPNTGELFF. CDR3 bases: TGTGCCAGCAGCTTATTAGGGCCGAACACCGGGGAGCTGTTTTTT.

The chain couples TRBV20-1 to TRBJ2-1; 9 bases map to TRBD2. Germline-derived CDR1 and CDR2 are DFQATT and SNEGSKA (reference sequence). J gave up 9 bases and V 5 bases, and 14 bases lay outside the gene matches. This CDR3 is 15 amino acids long. CDR3 nucleotides: TGCAGTGCTCCTATGGGCGGGAGGGCCTTAGCTGAGCAGTTCTTC. It translates to CSAPMGGRALAEQFF.